Listed below are T cell receptor beta chains from one sample, sequenced in a study of shared clonotypes between healthy human individuals. Sequencing used immunoSEQ multiplex PCR; TCRdb keeps in-frame clones, though not all of them. The table includes 1.5 million to 2.5 million clones, approximately 95% detected once. The sequencing input was naive CD8+ T cells sorted from blood. These receptors were taken from a man aged 18 to 30 in good health. Both conserved end residues are part of each CDR3. The D gene is left open where the match is weak. Clone size is shown for a subset of rows, as once, few, many or a class of expanded clone.

J gene,clone size,CDR3 length,V gene,D gene,CDR3 protein,CDR3 DNA
TRBJ1-2,NA,15,TRBV5-6,NA,CASSLSRLSFYGYTF,TGTGCCAGCAGCTTGTCTCGTCTATCCTTCTATGGCTACACCTTC
TRBJ2-2,NA,16,TRBV14,NA,CASSGIYVGNTGELFF,TGTGCCAGCAGTGGGATTTATGTGGGGAACACCGGGGAGCTGTTTTTT
TRBJ2-1,NA,13,TRBV9,TRBD2,CASSPFGGDEQFF,TGTGCCAGCAGCCCCTTTGGGGGGGATGAGCAGTTCTTC
TRBJ2-7,NA,14,TRBV27,NA,CASSLVGSGYEQYF,TGTGCCAGCAGTTTAGTTGGCAGTGGCTACGAGCAGTACTTC
TRBJ2-5,NA,14,TRBV7-9,NA,CASSLVPGPETQYF,TGTGCCAGCAGCTTAGTGCCGGGGCCTGAGACCCAGTACTTC
TRBJ2-7,NA,15,TRBV7-9,TRBD1,CASSLASGQIYEQYF,TGTGCCAGCAGCTTAGCCTCGGGACAGATCTACGAGCAGTACTTC
TRBJ2-1,once,12,TRBV15,NA,CATSRSYNEQFF,TGTGCCACCAGCAGAAGTTACAATGAGCAGTTCTTC
TRBJ1-3,NA,16,TRBV25-1,NA,CASSESVLLSGNTIYF,TGTGCCAGCAGTGAATCAGTTCTGCTCTCTGGAAACACCATATATTTT
TRBJ1-2,NA,15,TRBV30,NA,CAWRSSRDLLYGYTF,TGTGCCTGGAGGTCCAGCAGGGATCTCCTCTATGGCTACACCTTC
TRBJ1-4,NA,15,TRBV2,NA,CASSESFGSNEKLFF,TGTGCCAGCAGTGAGTCTTTTGGCAGCAATGAAAAACTGTTTTTT
TRBJ2-2,NA,15,TRBV7-9,TRBD2,CASSLASGTHRELFF,TGTGCCAGCAGCTTAGCTAGCGGGACCCACCGGGAGCTGTTTTTT
TRBJ1-1,NA,13,TRBV27,NA,CASGLQGNTEAFF,TGTGCCAGCGGACTACAGGGGAACACTGAAGCTTTCTTT
TRBJ2-7,NA,13,TRBV29-1,TRBD1,CSVGTGGSYEQYF,TGCAGCGTTGGGACAGGGGGCTCCTACGAGCAGTACTTC
TRBJ2-7,NA,14,TRBV6-6,NA,CASTRLQANYEQYF,TGTGCCAGCACCAGACTACAGGCGAACTACGAGCAGTACTTC
TRBJ2-1,NA,15,TRBV4-1,TRBD2,CASSHLAGGYNEQFF,TGCGCCAGCAGCCACTTGGCGGGGGGATACAATGAGCAGTTCTTC
TRBJ2-7,NA,16,TRBV11-1,NA,CASSLVSTYVSYEQYF,TGTGCCAGCAGCTTGGTCAGCACCTACGTATCCTACGAGCAGTACTTC
TRBJ2-1,NA,12,TRBV11-3,TRBD2,CASSFNGGSPFF,TGTGCCAGCAGTTTTAACGGGGGGAGCCCGTTCTTC
TRBJ1-5,NA,15,TRBV6-5,NA,CASSYSIGGHQPQHF,TGTGCCAGCAGTTACTCGATCGGGGGGCATCAGCCCCAGCATTTT
TRBJ2-7,NA,13,TRBV5-4,NA,CASSSAPGSEQYF,TGTGCCAGCAGCTCGGCCCCAGGGTCCGAGCAGTACTTC
TRBJ2-7,NA,13,TRBV9,NA,CASSVANSYEQYF,TGTGCCAGCAGCGTAGCCAACTCCTACGAGCAGTACTTC
TRBJ1-1,NA,13,TRBV19,TRBD1,CASSAGTGSGAFF,TGTGCCAGTAGTGCCGGGACAGGATCCGGAGCTTTCTTT
TRBJ1-1,NA,15,TRBV29-1,NA,CSVEEGLIPTTEAFF,TGCAGCGTTGAAGAGGGACTTATACCGACGACTGAAGCTTTCTTT
TRBJ1-1,NA,12,TRBV5-5,NA,CASSWEGPEAFF,TGTGCCAGCAGCTGGGAGGGCCCTGAAGCTTTCTTT
TRBJ1-5,NA,15,TRBV4-1,NA,CASSQVQTGNQPQHF,TGCGCCAGCAGCCAAGTACAGACCGGGAATCAGCCCCAGCATTTT
TRBJ2-6,NA,21,TRBV4-3,NA,CASSQGLINEYTPPGANVLTF,TGCGCCAGCAGCCAGGGGTTAATTAACGAGTATACGCCGCCCGGGGCCAACGTCCTGACTTTC
TRBJ1-6,NA,14,TRBV27,NA,CASSLIGGNSPLHF,TGTGCCAGCAGTTTAATCGGGGGGAATTCACCCCTCCACTTT
TRBJ1-5,NA,12,TRBV27,NA,CASSFTHQPQHF,TGTGCCAGCAGTTTCACACATCAGCCCCAGCATTTT
TRBJ2-7,NA,15,TRBV6-1,TRBD1,CASSDWDSASYEQYF,TGTGCCAGCAGTGATTGGGACAGCGCCTCCTACGAGCAGTACTTC
TRBJ2-3,NA,19,TRBV10-3,TRBD2,CAIRSGTSGGAWGTDTQYF,TGTGCCATCAGATCCGGGACTAGCGGGGGGGCCTGGGGCACAGATACGCAGTATTTT
TRBJ2-3,NA,15,TRBV27,TRBD2,CASSTGAGGADTQYF,TGTGCCAGCAGTACCGGAGCGGGAGGGGCAGATACGCAGTATTTT
TRBJ2-1,NA,11,TRBV6-6,NA,CASSYGNEQFF,TGTGCCAGCAGTTACGGTAATGAGCAGTTCTTC
TRBJ2-2,once,16,TRBV7-9,TRBD2,CASSYTSGGNTGELFF,TGTGCCAGCAGCTACACTAGCGGGGGGAACACCGGGGAGCTGTTTTTT
TRBJ2-3,NA,14,TRBV6-5,NA,CASSYSWETDTQYF,TGTGCCAGCAGTTATAGTTGGGAAACTGATACGCAGTATTTT
TRBJ2-1,once,13,TRBV7-9,NA,CASNHQGVEEQFF,TGTGCCAGCAACCATCAAGGGGTTGAGGAGCAGTTCTTC
TRBJ1-3,NA,17,TRBV4-1,TRBD1,CASSQSPGQGVRNTIYF,TGCGCCAGCAGCCAATCACCGGGACAGGGTGTGAGAAACACCATATATTTT
TRBJ2-7,NA,14,TRBV27,NA,CASSLGGLVYEQYF,TGTGCCAGCAGTTTAGGAGGGTTGGTCTACGAGCAGTACTTC
TRBJ2-3,NA,15,TRBV5-6,TRBD2,CASSLGGLEVDTQYF,TGTGCCAGCAGCTTAGGGGGACTAGAGGTAGATACGCAGTATTTT
TRBJ2-2,NA,15,TRBV6-1,TRBD2,CASSGLAGVFGELFF,TGTGCCAGCAGTGGGCTAGCGGGAGTTTTCGGGGAGCTGTTTTTT
TRBJ2-7,NA,14,TRBV2,TRBD1,CASRSGTGVYEQYF,TGTGCCAGCAGGTCCGGGACAGGGGTTTACGAGCAGTACTTC
TRBJ1-2,NA,17,TRBV5-1,TRBD1,CASWDREGPFLNYGYTF,TGCGCCAGTTGGGACAGGGAAGGGCCGTTTTTAAACTATGGCTACACCTTC
TRBJ1-2,once,13,TRBV27,TRBD1,CASRGQGADGYTF,TGTGCCAGCAGAGGACAGGGGGCGGATGGCTACACCTTC
TRBJ2-5,NA,15,TRBV30,NA,CAWSVLSGERETQYF,TGTGCCTGGAGTGTACTTTCGGGAGAAAGAGAGACCCAGTACTTC
TRBJ1-2,NA,13,TRBV28,NA,CASSEDNPDGYTF,TGTGCCAGCAGTGAGGACAACCCCGATGGCTACACCTTC
TRBJ2-7,NA,15,TRBV4-1,TRBD2,CASSQVESGGREQYF,TGCGCCAGCAGCCAAGTCGAATCGGGGGGGCGTGAGCAGTACTTC
TRBJ1-5,NA,16,TRBV2,NA,CASSESGIQSNQPQHF,TGTGCCAGCAGTGAATCAGGGATCCAGAGCAATCAGCCCCAGCATTTT
TRBJ1-2,NA,14,TRBV5-1,NA,CASSDSGENYGYTF,TGCGCCAGCAGCGATTCCGGGGAGAACTATGGCTACACCTTC
TRBJ2-3,once,16,TRBV7-9,NA,CASSGSLTESTDTQYF,TGTGCCAGCAGCGGATCTCTGACAGAAAGCACAGATACGCAGTATTTT